Given below is one T cell receptor (beta chain) in context. Its antigen is still unknown. The data originate from a study of CD8 T cells in ankylosing spondylitis. Study outcomes and limitations: Peripheral blood samples showed relatively rare disease-linked clones, and these clones were CD8+. Ankylosing spondylitis blood seemed to carry a telltale TCR beta motif made of several highly homologous variants. A subset of motif variants has previously been described in the synovial fluid and blood of reactive arthritis. Significant enrichment of disease-linked clones was reportedly seen in matched ankylosing spondylitis synovial fluid.

The TCR beta libraries were generated through quantitative 5'-RACE incorporating molecular barcodes. TCRdb processed the 5' RACE reads anew with MiXCR; each CDR3 protein has one entry. The sample yields about 400,000 distinct CDR3 sequences, about 20% seen once. V dropped 5 bases and J dropped 8 bases, with 21 bases sitting between them. This CDR3 has 15 residues. CDR1 and CDR2 from the germline V gene are SGHTA and FQGNSA. The sample comprised blood, either unsorted or a sorted T cell fraction (not recorded which). The chain links TRBV7-2 to TRBJ1-2, with D perhaps matching TRBD1 (5 bases). This receptor was identified in a male donor with ankylosing spondylitis. Written as DNA, the CDR3 is TGTGCCAGCAGCCGCTCCCGGGGGGTTTCGGAAGGCTACACCTTC. Amino acid sequence: CASSRSRGVSEGYTF.